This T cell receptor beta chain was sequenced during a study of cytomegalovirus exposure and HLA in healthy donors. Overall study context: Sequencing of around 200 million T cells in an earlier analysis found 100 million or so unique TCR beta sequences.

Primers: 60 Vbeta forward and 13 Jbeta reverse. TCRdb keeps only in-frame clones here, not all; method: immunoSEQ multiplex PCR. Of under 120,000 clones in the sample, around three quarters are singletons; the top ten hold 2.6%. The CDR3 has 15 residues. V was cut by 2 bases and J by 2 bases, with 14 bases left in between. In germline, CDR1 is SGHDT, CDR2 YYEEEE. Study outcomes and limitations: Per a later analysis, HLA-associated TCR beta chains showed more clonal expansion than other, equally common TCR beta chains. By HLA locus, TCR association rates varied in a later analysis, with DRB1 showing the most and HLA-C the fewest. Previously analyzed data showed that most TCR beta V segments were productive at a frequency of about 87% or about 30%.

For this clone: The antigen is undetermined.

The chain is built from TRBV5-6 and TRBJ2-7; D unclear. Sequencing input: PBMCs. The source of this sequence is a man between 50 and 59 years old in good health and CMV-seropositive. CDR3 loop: CASSLRQAFAYEQYF. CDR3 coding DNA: TGTGCCAGCAGCTTAAGACAAGCCTTTGCCTACGAGCAGTACTTC.